The 26 T cell receptor beta chains presented below share a single source sample, sequenced in a study of cytomegalovirus exposure and HLA in healthy donors. PCR amplification relied on 60 Vbeta primers (plus 13 Jbeta primers). Produced via immunoSEQ multiplex PCR; TCRdb's table is partial and in-frame only. The sample lists roughly 140,000 clones; approximately 79% were seen once. Material: PBMCs. These TCRs come from a woman aged 30 to 39 in good health and CMV-seronegative.

The V gene is TRBV7-8, the J gene TRBJ1-1, with D possibly matching TRBD1 (5 bases). The V end was cut by 4 bases, the J end by 1 base, with 13 bases between. CDR1 SGHVS and CDR2 FQNEAQ come from the germline V gene. This CDR3 has 15 amino acids. In DNA, the CDR3 is TGTGCCAGCAGCTCCCGTGGGGCCCAGAACACTGAAGCTTTCTTT. This translates into CASSSRGAQNTEAFF. Looking up the rest from reference TRBV7-8 and TRBJ1-1 gives the full variable domain: GAGVSQSPRYKVAKRGQDVALRCDPISGHVSLFWYQQALGQGPEFLTYFQNEAQLDKSGLPSDRFFAERPEGSVSTLKIQRTQQEDSAVYLCASSSRGAQNTEAFFGQGTRLTVV.

In its sample, this clone was seen a few times. Additional DNA sequences in this sample encode the identical CDR3. This chain links TRBV9 with TRBJ1-2; 8 positions agree with TRBD1. With 4 bases clipped from V and 3 bases from J, the junction kept 5 bases outside the gene matches. This CDR3 is 14 amino acids long. Germline loops: CDR1 SGDLS, CDR2 YYNGEE. CDR3: CASSPGQGHYGYTF. CDR3 bases: TGTGCCAGCAGCCCCGGACAGGGACACTATGGCTACACCTTC.

The rearrangement joins TRBV11-2 to TRBJ1-1; TRBD1 might be the D (6 bases). Per germline, CDR1 SGHAT and CDR2 FQNNGV. This CDR3 contains 13 residues. Trimming stripped 5 bases from V and 7 bases from J, with 14 bases between. The chain's CDR3 is CASSHTGPSEAFF. CDR3 bases: TGTGCCAGCAGCCACACAGGGCCGAGTGAAGCTTTCTTT.

This chain links TRBV19 with TRBJ2-7, with a tentative D call TRBD2 (5 bases). The ends were cut back, 3 bases at V and 6 bases at J, with 6 bases in the middle. The CDR3 length is 11 residues. Germline loops: CDR1 LNHDA, CDR2 SQIVND (reference sequence). The CDR3 reads CASSIGGEQYF. DNA for the CDR3: TGTGCCAGTAGTATTGGAGGCGAGCAGTACTTC.

The rearrangement links TRBV5-6 to TRBJ2-1, with TRBD1 matching 8 bases. The V gene's germline CDR1 is SGHDT and CDR2 YYEEEE. J was trimmed by 5 bases and V by 4 bases; bases with no gene match: 8. The CDR3 runs to 15 residues. In DNA form, the CDR3 reads TGTGCCAGCAGCCGGGCAGGGGGCATAAACAATGAGCAGTTCTTC. Translating it yields CASSRAGGINNEQFF.

This clone came up once. The chain uses TRBV27 and TRBJ1-2; 9 bases are a match to TRBD1. Per germline, CDR1 MNHEY and CDR2 SMNVEV (reference sequence). There are 13 residues in the CDR3. Losses at the gene ends were 5 bases for V and 8 bases for J; bases not matched to a gene: 6. For the CDR3, the DNA is TGTGCCAGCAGTCTACAGGGGGCTAGCGGCTACACCTTC. This encodes CASSLQGASGYTF.

The chain carries TRBV19 and TRBJ1-6, with TRBD1 matching 8 bases. Germline CDR1 LNHDA, CDR2 SQIVND (reference sequence). The CDR3 loop spans 13 amino acids. V lost 8 bases and J lost 7; bases outside the gene matches: 4. CDR3 DNA: TGTGCCAGTCAGGGGGCTTGGAATTCACCCCTCCACTTT. This encodes CASQGAWNSPLHF.

The CDR3 DNA is TGTGCCAGCAGAAAGGACTCGAGCTCCTACAATGAGCAGTTCTTC. Translation gives CASRKDSSSYNEQFF. The V call is TRBV7-3, the J call TRBJ2-1, with D perhaps matching TRBD2 (5 bases). This CDR3 spans 15 amino acids. Between the trimmed V and J ends, which lost 6 bases and 0 bases, there was a span of 12 bases. The germline V gene has CDR1 SGHTA and CDR2 FQGTGA.

The chain is built from TRBV7-8 and TRBJ1-1; a weak D match, TRBD1 (5 bases). Looked up from germline, CDR1 is SGHVS and CDR2 is FQNEAQ. The V and J ends lost 1 base and 4 bases respectively, with 10 bases between them. CDR3 length: 14 amino acids. The CDR3 sequence: CASSLVRQSTEAFF. DNA for the CDR3: TGTGCCAGCAGCTTAGTTAGACAGTCCACTGAAGCTTTCTTT.

This clone was detected once. The chain is built from TRBV10-3 and TRBJ2-1, with 9 bases fitting TRBD2. J gave up 6 bases and V 8 bases, and 11 bases lay outside the gene matches. The germline CDR1 and CDR2 sequences are ENHRY and SYGVKD. This CDR3 comprises 15 residues. For the CDR3, the DNA is TGTGCCATCGCCTGGGGGGGTAGCGGGGGCAATGAGCAGTTCTTC. Protein product: CAIAWGGSGGNEQFF.

This chain links TRBV29-1 with TRBJ2-3; the match to TRBD2 covers 13 bases. This CDR3 is 16 amino acids long. Germline V gives CDR1 SQVTM, CDR2 ANQGSEA. Trimming cost V 4 bases and J 3 bases; bases outside gene matches: 7. CDR3 protein: CSVAGVLAGGTDTQYF. DNA of the CDR3: TGCAGCGTTGCGGGGGTACTAGCGGGGGGGACAGATACGCAGTATTTT.

This clone was seen a few times. The genes are TRBV9 and TRBJ2-2; tentative D call: TRBD1 (5 bases). Per germline, CDR1 SGDLS and CDR2 YYNGEE. Trimming left V 5 bases short and J 0 bases short, with 11 bases between. The CDR3 consists of 15 residues. The CDR3 reads CASRLTDANTGELFF. In DNA, the CDR3 is TGTGCCAGCAGACTGACAGACGCGAACACCGGGGAGCTGTTTTTT.

The CDR3 is CASGPRGVLNQPQHF. CDR3 nucleotides: TGTGCCAGCGGGCCCCGGGGAGTCCTCAATCAGCCCCAGCATTTT. The rearrangement uses TRBV6-5 and TRBJ1-5; no definite D call. The V and J ends lost 8 bases and 3 bases respectively, with 17 bases between them. The length of the CDR3 is 15 residues. The germline V gene encodes CDR1 MNHEY and CDR2 SVGAGI.

The V gene is TRBV20-1, the J gene TRBJ2-2; D remains unclear. The V gene lost 3 bases and the J gene lost 5 bases, with 4 bases spanning the gap. This CDR3 is built from 11 residues. Germline V CDR1 and CDR2: DFQATT, SNEGSKA (reference sequence). CDR3 bases: TGCAGTGCTAGTCGGACCGGGGAGCTGTTTTTT. It yields the protein CSASRTGELFF.

A few counts support this clone. Here the CDR3 reads CSVERDKGSRGYTF. As DNA, the CDR3 is TGCAGCGTTGAAAGGGACAAGGGCAGCCGGGGCTACACCTTC. The chain joins TRBV29-1 to TRBJ1-2; a weak D match, TRBD1 (6 bases). This CDR3 spans 14 amino acids. Trimming cost V 2 bases and J 8 bases, with 18 bases left between them. The germline V gene encodes CDR1 SQVTM and CDR2 ANQGSEA.

V usage is TRBV5-4 and J usage is TRBJ2-1; 16 bases line up with TRBD2. In germline, CDR1 is SGHNT, CDR2 YYREEE (reference sequence). The V gene end was trimmed by 7 bases and the J gene end by 8 bases; junction bases not matched to a gene: 6. This CDR3 is built from 15 residues. The CDR3 sequence is CASGTSGGVLDEQFF. The DNA for the CDR3 is TGTGCCAGCGGGACTAGCGGGGGGGTTCTAGATGAGCAGTTCTTC.

The V gene is TRBV28, the J gene TRBJ1-1; TRBD1 matches at 12 bases. Per the germline V gene, CDR1 is MDHEN and CDR2 is SYDVKM. J lost 7 bases, V lost 5 bases, and 14 bases had no gene match. This CDR3 comprises 17 residues. The CDR3 nucleotides are TGTGCCAGCAGTCCTGGGGTAGGGACAGGGGGCGCGGGTGAAGCTTTCTTT. Its protein product is CASSPGVGTGGAGEAFF. The variable domain in full, completed from reference TRBV28 and TRBJ1-1, reads DVKVTQSSRYLVKRTGEKVFLECVQDMDHENMFWYRQDPGLGLRLIYFSYDVKMKEKGDIPEGYSVSREKKERFSLILESASTNQTSMYLCASSPGVGTGGAGEAFFGQGTRLTVV.

V is TRBV6-5 and J is TRBJ2-5; 8 bases match TRBD1. CDR3 length: 14 residues. In germline, CDR1 is MNHEY, CDR2 SVGAGI. V lost 6 bases, J lost 5 bases, and 8 bases stayed unmatched. CDR3 nucleotides: TGTGCCAGCAGAGTCCCGGGACAGGCGGAGACCCAGTACTTC. It codes for CASRVPGQAETQYF.

The V call is TRBV19, the J call TRBJ1-5; 7 bases are a match to TRBD1. Trimming cost V 6 bases and J 1 base; bases outside gene matches: 0. CDR1 and CDR2 (germline): LNHDA, SQIVND (reference sequence). The CDR3 totals 13 residues. The CDR3 DNA is TGTGCCAGTAGGGACAGGAGCAATCAGCCCCAGCATTTT. Amino acids: CASRDRSNQPQHF.

By proportion, this clone is medium-sized. The V gene is TRBV11-2, the J gene TRBJ1-6; D remains ambiguous. V was pared by 0 bases and J by 6 bases, with 9 bases between. The germline V gene has CDR1 SGHAT and CDR2 FQNNGV. The CDR3 contains 15 residues. The CDR3 DNA sequence: TGTGCCAGCAGCTTAGATGTAGGAGGTAATTCACCCCTCCACTTT. This codes for CASSLDVGGNSPLHF.

J is TRBJ2-3 and V is TRBV5-1, with TRBD2 matching over 13 bases. The CDR3 consists of 17 residues. Trimming at V came to 0 bases and at J to 1 base, leaving 2 bases not matched to a gene. Germline CDR1 is SGHRS and CDR2 is YFSETQ. CDR3 bases: TGCGCCAGCAGCTTGGCCGGACTAGCGGGGGGCACAGATACGCAGTATTTT. Protein: CASSLAGLAGGTDTQYF.

This clone was seen a few times. The chain links TRBV15 to TRBJ1-6; D call uncertain. V lost 0 bases and J 10 bases, leaving 7 bases between the germline ends. From germline, CDR1 is LNHNV and CDR2 YYDKDF (reference sequence). The CDR3 has 13 amino acids. The CDR3, as DNA: TGTGCCACCAGCAGAGATCGGGGATCACCCCTCCACTTT. This translates into CATSRDRGSPLHF.

Concerning this clone itself: Other DNA variants within this sample encode the same CDR3. The chain carries TRBV2 and TRBJ1-2; D is undetermined. CDR3 length: 12 residues. V was cut by 5 bases and J by 2 bases, with 6 bases left in between. Germline assignment: CDR1 SNHLY and CDR2 FYNNEI. DNA of the CDR3: TGTGCCAGCAGTCGTGTAAACTATGGCTACACCTTC. It specifies CASSRVNYGYTF.

This sequence joins TRBV6-1 and TRBJ2-7, with TRBD1 as a possible D gene (5 bases). Germline CDR1 and CDR2: MNHNS and SASEGT. Trimming stripped 7 bases from V and 2 bases from J, with 12 bases between. CDR3 length: 13 amino acids. The CDR3 DNA reads as TGTGCCAGCAACCGACAGTCACCCTACGAGCAGTACTTC. It is translated as CASNRQSPYEQYF.

In this sample, this clone turned up once. This sequence joins TRBV19 and TRBJ2-2, with D possibly being TRBD1 (6 bases). This CDR3 contains 18 residues. From germline, CDR1 is LNHDA and CDR2 SQIVND (reference sequence). The V gene lost 5 bases and the J gene lost 4 bases, with 23 bases spanning the gap. The chain's CDR3 is CASSPRIGGLVSTGELFF. The DNA of the CDR3 is TGTGCCAGTAGTCCCCGGATAGGGGGATTAGTTAGCACCGGGGAGCTGTTTTTT.

The chain combines TRBV19 with TRBJ2-6; maybe TRBD1 (6 bases). CDR3 length: 16 amino acids. CDR1 and CDR2 from the germline V gene are LNHDA and SQIVND (reference sequence). V lost 5 bases and J 0 bases, leaving 11 bases between the germline ends. Here the CDR3 reads CASSPQGSSGANVLTF. The DNA for the CDR3 is TGTGCCAGTAGTCCCCAGGGGAGCTCTGGGGCCAACGTCCTGACTTTC. The full variable domain, with the rest looked up from reference TRBV19 and TRBJ2-6, is DGGITQSPKYLFRKEGQNVTLSCEQNLNHDAMYWYRQDPGQGLRLIYYSQIVNDFQKGDIAEGYSVSREKKESFPLTVTSAQKNPTAFYLCASSPQGSSGANVLTFGAGSRLTVL.